This is a list of T cell receptor beta chains from one sample in a study of beta chain features in type 1 diabetes. Produced via immunoSEQ multiplex PCR; TCRdb's table is partial and in-frame only. The sample contains over 500,000 clones, 15% to 17% of which appear only once. The sample taken for sequencing was naive CD4+ T cells from blood. These receptors all come from a man aged 18 to 30 in good health. CDR3s include the opening cysteine and the closing phenylalanine or tryptophan. A D gene is named only where the DNA matches it firmly. Size values are once, few and many counts, or a class for expanded clones, and some rows have none.

V gene	D gene	clone size	J gene	CDR3 DNA	CDR3 protein
TRBV4-1	.	.	TRBJ2-3	TGCGCCAGCAGCCAAGAAACGACTAGAATAACACACTCTAGCACAGATACGCAGTATTTT	CASSQETTRITHSSTDTQYF
TRBV9	.	.	TRBJ2-2	TGTGCCAGCAGCGTAGTTTCGGCCTTCACCGGGGAGCTGTTTTTT	CASSVVSAFTGELFF
TRBV5-1	TRBD1	few	TRBJ2-7	TGCGCCAGCAGCTCCGGACAGGTCTGGAACGAGCAGTACTTC	CASSSGQVWNEQYF
TRBV4-3	TRBD1	few	TRBJ2-3	TGCGCCAGCTCCGGGACAGGCACAGATACGCAGTATTTT	CASSGTGTDTQYF
TRBV4-2	.	few	TRBJ2-5	TGTGCCAGCAGCCAAGATGCGACTCCTGTTAGATACTTC	CASSQDATPVRYF
TRBV7-2	.	.	TRBJ2-3	TGTGCCAGCACCCTACTTAAGGGGGAGCCCTACACAGATACGCAGTATTTT	CASTLLKGEPYTDTQYF
TRBV4-3	TRBD1	few	TRBJ2-3	TGCGCCAGCAGCCAAGGTGGACAGGTGAGAGCAGATACGCAGTATTTT	CASSQGGQVRADTQYF
TRBV9	.	.	TRBJ1-1	TGTGCCAGCAGCGTAGACAGAAACACTGAAGCTTTCTTT	CASSVDRNTEAFF
TRBV28	.	.	TRBJ1-1	TGTGCCAGCAGTTTACCCTCCATGACGGCGAACACTGAAGCTTTCTTT	CASSLPSMTANTEAFF
TRBV27	.	once	TRBJ1-5	TGTGCCAGCAGTTATGTCGGGGGGAGACGCAATCAGCCCCAGCATTTT	CASSYVGGRRNQPQHF
TRBV28	TRBD1	few	TRBJ2-7	TGTGCCAGCACCCCTGCAGGACAGGGAGACTACGAGCAGTACTTC	CASTPAGQGDYEQYF
TRBV5-1	.	.	TRBJ2-1	TGCGCCAGCAGCTTAGAAGGGGGGCCCTTCTTC	CASSLEGGPFF
TRBV28	TRBD1	few	TRBJ2-7	TGTGCCAGCAGCCCTCCGGACAGGGTCTCCTACGAGCAGTACTTC	CASSPPDRVSYEQYF
TRBV2	TRBD2	few	TRBJ2-5	TGTGCCAGCAGTCCGTTACTAGCGGGAGGAGAGACCCAGTACTTC	CASSPLLAGGETQYF
TRBV19	TRBD1	.	TRBJ1-5	TGTGCCAGCACGGACAGGGTGGGTTATCAGCCCCAGCATTTT	CASTDRVGYQPQHF
TRBV7-3	.	.	TRBJ1-1	TGTGCCAGCACCTCATTGGTGGTCTCAGAACGAATGAACACTGAAGCTTTCTTT	CASTSLVVSERMNTEAFF
TRBV14	.	few	TRBJ1-2	TGTGCCAGCAGCCGACAGCCCCCCTGGGGCTACACCTTC	CASSRQPPWGYTF
TRBV5-1	.	.	TRBJ2-1	TGCGCCAGCAAGGAGACACCCGGGGCCTACAATGAGCAGTTCTTC	CASKETPGAYNEQFF
TRBV5-4	.	few	TRBJ1-2	TGTGCCAGCAGCTTGGGGCTGGGGATGAGCTACACCTTC	CASSLGLGMSYTF
TRBV9	TRBD1	.	TRBJ2-3	TGTGCCAGCAGCCCACAGGGGGCGCGCACAGATACGCAGTATTTT	CASSPQGARTDTQYF
TRBV9	.	few	TRBJ1-4	TGTGCCAGCAGCGTAGAATTTTTGGACTCTGCCCCGCGGGAAAAACTGTTTTTT	CASSVEFLDSAPREKLFF
TRBV7-9	.	.	TRBJ1-2	TGTGCCAGCAGCGAGGACAAGCAGTATGGCTACACCTTC	CASSEDKQYGYTF
TRBV25-1	TRBD1	.	TRBJ1-2	TGTGCCAGCAGTGAGTCAACAGGGCTCAGGGGGTACACCTTC	CASSESTGLRGYTF
TRBV29-1	TRBD1	.	TRBJ2-1	TGCAGGGAACAATGGGACAGTCGAAATGGTATCGGTGAGCAGTTCTTC	CREQWDSRNGIGEQFF
TRBV27	TRBD2	few	TRBJ2-7	TGTGCCAGCAGTTTAGGACTAGCGGGCCACGAGCAGTACTTC	CASSLGLAGHEQYF
TRBV5-5	.	few	TRBJ2-2	TGTGCCAGCAGCTTGGTTCAGGGCCTCAGGGCGAACACCGGGGAGCTGTTTTTT	CASSLVQGLRANTGELFF